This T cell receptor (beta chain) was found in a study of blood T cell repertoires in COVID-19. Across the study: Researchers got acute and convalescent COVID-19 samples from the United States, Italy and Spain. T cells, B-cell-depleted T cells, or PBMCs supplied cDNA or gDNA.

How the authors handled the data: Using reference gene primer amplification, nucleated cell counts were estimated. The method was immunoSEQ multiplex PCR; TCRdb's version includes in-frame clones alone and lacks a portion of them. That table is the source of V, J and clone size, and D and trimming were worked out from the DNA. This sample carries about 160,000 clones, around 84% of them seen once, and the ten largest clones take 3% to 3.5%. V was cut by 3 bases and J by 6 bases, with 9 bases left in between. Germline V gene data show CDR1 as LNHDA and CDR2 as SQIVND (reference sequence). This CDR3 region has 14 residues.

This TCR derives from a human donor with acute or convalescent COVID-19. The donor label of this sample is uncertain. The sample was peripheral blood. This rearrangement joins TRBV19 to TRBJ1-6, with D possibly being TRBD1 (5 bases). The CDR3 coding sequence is TGTGCCAGTAGTATTCGTCAGGGTAATTCACCCCTCCACTTT. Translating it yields CASSIRQGNSPLHF.